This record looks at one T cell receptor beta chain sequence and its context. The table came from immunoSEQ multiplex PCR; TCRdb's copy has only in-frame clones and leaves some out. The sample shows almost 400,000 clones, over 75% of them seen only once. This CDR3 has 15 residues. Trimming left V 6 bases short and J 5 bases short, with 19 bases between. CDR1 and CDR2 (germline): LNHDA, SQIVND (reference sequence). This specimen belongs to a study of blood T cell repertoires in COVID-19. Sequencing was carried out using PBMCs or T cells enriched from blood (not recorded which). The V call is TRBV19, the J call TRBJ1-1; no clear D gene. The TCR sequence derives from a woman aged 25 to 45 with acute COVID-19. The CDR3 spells CASSLFGPRGTEAFF. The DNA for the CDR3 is TGTGCCAGTAGCCTATTCGGCCCCCGAGGGACTGAAGCTTTCTTT.